This T cell receptor beta chain was sequenced in a study of T cell repertoires in cytomegalovirus infection. Each CDR3 protein gets one entry after TCRdb re-called the reads with MiXCR. Here the sample spans around 440,000 distinct CDR3 sequences, about 11% being singletons. Broader study findings: HLA-C-restricted, CMV-specific TCR beta clonotypes were dominant ex vivo. The cumulative frequency of public TCR beta families identified carriers of CMV plus the relevant HLA.

The V gene's germline CDR1 is MDHEN and CDR2 SYDVKM. V dropped 2 bases and J dropped 5 bases, with 13 bases sitting between them. CDR3 length: 14 amino acids. Many counts were recorded for this clonotype. What it recognizes is unknown. This sequence joins TRBV28 and TRBJ2-7; the D is unclear. The clonotype originates from a human donor in good health (CMV status not recorded). Some clones in this sample may be carry-over from other donors' samples. Sequencing was carried out using PBMCs. The CDR3 DNA sequence: TGTGCCAGCAGTTTAAAAGATCCCTTCGACGAGCAGTACTTC. Translated, it gives CASSLKDPFDEQYF. Together with reference TRBV28 and TRBJ2-7, the CDR3 gives the full variable domain: DVKVTQSSRYLVKRTGEKVFLECVQDMDHENMFWYRQDPGLGLRLIYFSYDVKMKEKGDIPEGYSVSREKKERFSLILESASTNQTSMYLCASSLKDPFDEQYFGPGTRLTVT.